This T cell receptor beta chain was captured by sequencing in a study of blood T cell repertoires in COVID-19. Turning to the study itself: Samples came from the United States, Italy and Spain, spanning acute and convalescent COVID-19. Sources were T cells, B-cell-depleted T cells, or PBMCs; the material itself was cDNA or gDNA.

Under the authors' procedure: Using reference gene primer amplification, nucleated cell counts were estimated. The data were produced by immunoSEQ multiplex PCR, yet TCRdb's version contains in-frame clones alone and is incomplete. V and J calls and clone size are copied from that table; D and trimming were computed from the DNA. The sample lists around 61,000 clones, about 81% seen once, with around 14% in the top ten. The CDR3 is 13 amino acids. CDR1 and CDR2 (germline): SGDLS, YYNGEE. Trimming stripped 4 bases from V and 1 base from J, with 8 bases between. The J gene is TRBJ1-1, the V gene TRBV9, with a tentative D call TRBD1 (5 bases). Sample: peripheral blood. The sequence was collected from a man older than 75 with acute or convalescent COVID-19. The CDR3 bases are TGTGCCAGCAGCTTTCAGGGGAACACTGAAGCTTTCTTT. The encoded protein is CASSFQGNTEAFF.